These 29 T cell receptor beta chains originate from one sample sequenced in a study of tumor and adjacent non-tumor tissue in lung cancer. No cell sorting was done before RNA was extracted from the tissue. This non-tumor lung sample came from over 3 cm beyond the tumor edge. Three rounds of nested PCR, following a modified ARM-PCR protocol, produced the TCRbeta library. Each CDR3 protein is one row after TCRdb ran MiXCR on the multiplex PCR reads. The table has around 100,000 distinct CDR3 sequences, roughly two thirds seen once; the top ten hold roughly 19%. Input material: distant non-tumor lung tissue. The source is a man aged 25 to 40 with non-small cell lung cancer.

A note on this clonotype: The CDR3 ends on some other residue instead of the conserved phenylalanine or tryptophan, so this is likely a read error. The DNA is omitted, as the CDR3 cannot be located on it reliably, and the CDR3 follows TCRdb's listing. The J gene is TRBJ2-1, the V gene TRBV5-5; the D segment call TRBD2 is taken from the table without a DNA check. Per germline, CDR1 SGHKS and CDR2 YYEKEE (reference sequence). The CDR3 adds up to 16 amino acids, both ends counted. The CDR3 protein is CASSLRLLADYNEQFL.

The chain is built from TRBV29-1 and TRBJ2-7; the D is unclear. The germline CDR1 and CDR2 sequences are SQVTM and ANQGSEA. The CDR3 runs to 11 residues. Trimming shortened V by 6 bases and J by 9 bases, and 15 bases separated the two germline ends. The CDR3 loop reads CSVYVGGAQYF. The CDR3 region has the DNA TGCAGCGTGTACGTTGGCGGTGCGCAGTACTTC.

Concerning this clonotype: The junction shows a germline mismatch at one end, possibly a read error. The J gene is TRBJ2-3, the V gene TRBV12-3 or TRBV12-4; no reliable D call. The CDR3 loop spans 14 amino acids. CDR3 nucleotides: TGTACCAGCAGTCGATCGACCAGCACAGATACGCACTATTTT. Its translation: CTSSRSTSTDTHYF.

This clonotype was counted ten times or more. V usage is TRBV20-1 and J usage is TRBJ2-6; 7 bases line up with TRBD2. V was clipped by 2 bases and J by 2 bases; unmatched bases: 3. Looked up from germline, CDR1 is DFQATT and CDR2 is SNEGSKA (reference sequence). This CDR3 has 15 residues. The CDR3 nucleotides are TGCAGTGCTAGACCTGGGGGGGCTGGGGCCAACGTCCTGACTTTC. This sequence encodes CSARPGGAGANVLTF.

This clonotype was counted between two and nine times. V is TRBV12-3 or TRBV12-4 and J is TRBJ1-5; D ambiguous. The CDR3 extends over 14 amino acids. Trimming took off 7 bases at V and 3 bases at J, with 13 bases between the two ends. CDR3 protein: CASNKSGHNQPQHF. DNA for the CDR3: TGTGCCAGCAATAAAAGTGGTCACAATCAGCCCCAGCATTTT.

This clonotype was picked up one time. The gene calls are TRBV20-1 and TRBJ2-5; 9 bases are shared with TRBD1. The CDR3 loop spans 16 amino acids. V lost 1 base to trimming and J lost 2 bases; unmatched junction nucleotides: 8. Germline CDR1 DFQATT, CDR2 SNEGSKA (reference sequence). CDR3: CSARVGGQGLQETQYF. CDR3 sequence (DNA): TGCAGTGCTAGAGTTGGGGGACAGGGCCTGCAAGAGACCCAGTACTTC.

This clonotype was counted many times. The chain combines TRBV29-1 with TRBJ2-7; 9 bases map to TRBD1. CDR3 length: 12 residues. V lost 4 bases and J lost 2; bases outside the gene matches: 0. The germline CDR1 and CDR2 sequences are SQVTM and ANQGSEA. In DNA form, the CDR3 reads TGCAGCGTTGGGACAGGGGCCTACGAGCAGTACTTC. Translation: CSVGTGAYEQYF.

In its sample, this clonotype was seen a few times. The gene calls are TRBV20-1 and TRBJ2-2; no firm D call. This CDR3 spans 13 amino acids. V lost 5 bases, J lost 7 bases, and 14 bases lay in between. Germline CDR1 and CDR2: DFQATT and SNEGSKA (reference sequence). The CDR3 is CSAPGSSVGELFF. Here the CDR3 DNA reads TGCAGTGCTCCCGGCTCTTCAGTCGGGGAGCTGTTTTTT.

Notes on this clonotype: The conserved closing phenylalanine or tryptophan is absent in this CDR3, likely reflecting a read error. This chain joins TRBV20-1 and TRBJ1-4; maybe TRBD1 (5 bases). The CDR3 sequence is 16 residues long. The germline V and J ends were trimmed by 3 bases and 2 bases, with 16 bases remaining between them. The germline gives CDR1 DFQATT, CDR2 SNEGSKA (reference sequence). CDR3 bases: TGCAGTGCTAGTTTCGCCTCCGGGGCGACTAATGAAAAACTGTTTCTT. It codes for CSASFASGATNEKLFL.

A note on this clonotype: One junction end disagrees with the germline gene, perhaps due to a read error. The genes are TRBV7-8 and TRBJ2-7, with D hard to call. This CDR3 region has 15 residues. Germline CDR1 SGHVS, CDR2 FQNEAQ. CDR3 sequence (DNA): TGTGCCAGCAGCTTAGAGGGCTACTATTCCTACGAGAAGTATTTC. The encoded protein is CASSLEGYYSYEKYF.

As regards this clonotype: Likely a read error: the CDR3 ends without its conserved phenylalanine or tryptophan. The J gene is TRBJ1-2, the V gene TRBV20-1; possible D gene TRBD1, 6 bases. This CDR3 is 13 amino acids long. CDR1 DFQATT and CDR2 SNEGSKA come from the germline V gene (reference sequence). CDR3 DNA sequence: TGCAGTGCTAGACGAGGGGGGAACTATGGATACACCTCA. Translating gives CSARRGGNYGYTS.

The chain uses TRBV20-1 and TRBJ1-2, with no clear D. This CDR3 has 14 amino acids. The V and J ends lost 5 bases and 7 bases respectively, with 20 bases between them. Per the germline V gene, CDR1 is DFQATT and CDR2 is SNEGSKA (reference sequence). CDR3 coding DNA: TGCAGTGCTTTACAGACGGCGGGAGTTCTTGGCTACACCTTC. Translating it yields CSALQTAGVLGYTF.

A note on this clonotype: The junction differs from germline at one of its ends, possibly a read error. Here the CDR3 DNA reads TGTGCCGGCAGACCGCAGGGGCCCCCCTATGAGCAGTACTTC. Translated: CAGRPQGPPYEQYF. The V and J genes are TRBV6-5 and TRBJ2-7; D perhaps matches TRBD1 (6 bases). The CDR3 length is 14 residues. Looked up from germline, CDR1 is MNHEY and CDR2 is SVGAGI.

With regard to this clonotype: The junction departs from the called germline gene at one end, perhaps through a read error. V and J are TRBV7-9 and TRBJ2-5; D not certain. The germline gives CDR1 SEHNR, CDR2 FQNEAQ (reference sequence). The CDR3 is 13 residues long. CDR3 nucleotides: TGTGACAGCAGCCCAACGTCCCGGGAGACCCAGTACTTC. Translating gives CDSSPTSRETQYF.

Note on this clonotype: Since the CDR3 does not end with the conserved phenylalanine or tryptophan, this likely comes from a read error. It is unclear where the CDR3 begins or ends on the DNA, so no DNA is shown, and the CDR3 is as TCRdb lists it. This sequence joins TRBV29-1 and TRBJ2-7; TRBD1, the table's D call, was not compared with the DNA. The V gene's germline CDR1 is SQVTM and CDR2 ANQGSEA. The CDR3 extends over 14 residues, inclusive of both ends. This CDR3 is CSVSDSPGSYEQYL.

This clonotype was detected only once. V gene TRBV6-5 combines with J gene TRBJ2-1; D call uncertain. Trimming took 4 bases from V and 8 from J, leaving 18 bases between them. Germline V gene lookup returns CDR1 MNHEY and CDR2 SVGAGI. This CDR3 is built from 15 residues. The CDR3 spells CASSCSRGSIHEQFF. Here the CDR3 DNA reads TGTGCCAGCAGTTGCTCGAGAGGAAGTATTCATGAGCAGTTCTTC.

On this clonotype itself: At one boundary the junction diverges from the germline segment, which might be a read error. V and J are TRBV20-1 and TRBJ2-7; possibly TRBD1 for D (5 bases). CDR1 and CDR2 from the germline V gene are DFQATT and SNEGSKA (reference sequence). The CDR3 is 14 amino acids. The CDR3 loop is CGASDSSLYYKQYF. The DNA for the CDR3 is TGCGGTGCTAGTGACAGTTCACTTTACTACAAGCAGTACTTC.

The V call is TRBV5-1, the J call TRBJ2-5; 9 positions match TRBD2. The CDR3 covers 15 residues. V lost 2 bases to trimming and J lost 5 bases; unmatched junction nucleotides: 7. The germline V gene encodes CDR1 SGHRS and CDR2 YFSETQ. The CDR3 DNA sequence: TGCGCCAGCAGCTTTGGACTAGCGATCCGGGAGACCCAGTACTTC. This sequence encodes CASSFGLAIRETQYF.

Concerning this clonotype itself: Just one base apart from a much larger clone, this may be a read error. This chain joins TRBV6-2 or TRBV6-3 and TRBJ1-4; perhaps TRBD1 as D (5 bases). This CDR3 contains 14 residues. Germline CDR1 reads MNHEY; CDR2 reads SVGEGT. The CDR3 nucleotides read TGTGCCAGCTGTTACGGGACCTTCGGGGAAAAACTGTTTTTT. This sequence encodes CASCYGTFGEKLFF.

This clonotype was seen many times. The V and J genes are TRBV12-3 or TRBV12-4 and TRBJ2-7; TRBD1 matches at 10 bases. The J segment lost 9 bases and the V segment lost 2 bases, leaving 10 bases of the junction unmatched. The CDR3 sequence is 15 residues long. CDR3 nucleotides: TGTGCCAGCAGTTTACCGGGACAGGGGAGGGAAGGGCAGTACTTC. As protein: CASSLPGQGREGQYF.

This clonotype was seen repeatedly, ten times or more. The chain couples TRBV6-5 to TRBJ2-2; D not certain. V was pared by 9 bases and J by 3 bases, with 8 bases between. From germline, CDR1 is MNHEY and CDR2 SVGAGI. CDR3 length: 12 residues. The CDR3 DNA is TGTGCCAGTCAAAGAGACACCGGGGAGCTGTTTTTT. It is translated as CASQRDTGELFF.

Turning to this clonotype: This CDR3 fails to terminate in the conserved phenylalanine or tryptophan, so it likely reflects a read error. The gene calls are TRBV4-1 and TRBJ1-2; perhaps TRBD1 as D (5 bases). CDR3 size: 15 residues. The germline V and J ends were trimmed by 4 bases and 7 bases, with 19 bases remaining between them. In germline, CDR1 is MGHRA, CDR2 YSYEKL. The CDR3 sequence: CASSRQSTGPLGYTL. CDR3 DNA: TGCGCCAGCAGCCGACAGAGTACGGGGCCTCTTGGCTACACCCTC.

This chain uses TRBV6-1 with TRBJ2-1; TRBD1 aligns across 9 bases. Trimming took 4 bases from V and 1 from J; bases not matched to a gene: 5. Per germline, CDR1 MNHNS and CDR2 SASEGT. The CDR3 is 16 amino acids. CDR3 sequence (DNA): TGTGCCAGCAGTGGACATGGACAGGGGTCCTACAATGAGCAGTTCTTC. This codes for CASSGHGQGSYNEQFF.

Note on this clonotype: The CDR3 end shows no conserved phenylalanine or tryptophan, and so a read error is likely. The DNA for the CDR3 is TGTGCCAGCAGCCCGAGACCCGAAACTGAAGCTTTCATT. Translation gives CASSPRPETEAFI. The chain couples TRBV7-8 to TRBJ1-1; D unclear. V was trimmed by 5 bases and J by 5 bases, leaving 12 bases between them. This CDR3 has 13 amino acids. In germline, CDR1 is SGHVS, CDR2 FQNEAQ.

In regard to this clonotype: Given the absence of the conserved phenylalanine or tryptophan at the CDR3 end, a read error is likely. The chain combines TRBV20-1 with TRBJ2-5; D uncertain. V lost 8 bases to trimming and J lost 6 bases, with 22 bases between them. This CDR3 contains 14 residues. CDR1 and CDR2 (germline): DFQATT, SNEGSKA (reference sequence). The CDR3 loop is CSTPIGRLLKTQYI. The CDR3 nucleotides read TGCAGTACCCCAATCGGTCGTCTCCTGAAGACCCAGTACATC.

Comments on this clonotype: The germline gene is not matched at one end of the junction; a read error may be the cause. The chain uses TRBV5-6 and TRBJ2-1; TRBD1 matches 11 bases. The CDR3 extends over 15 amino acids. Germline V gene sequence: CDR1 SGHDT, CDR2 YYEEEE. The CDR3 sequence: CVSSPDRGLYNEKFF. The CDR3 region has the DNA TGTGTCAGCAGTCCGGACAGGGGGCTTTACAATGAGAAGTTCTTC.

This clonotype was seen just once. A single base separates this from a much larger clone, so it may be a read error. The J gene is TRBJ2-3, the V gene TRBV11-2; 7 bases match TRBD1. Germline lookup yields CDR1 SGHAT and CDR2 FQNNGV. This CDR3 has 15 amino acids. The CDR3 DNA reads TGTGCCAGCAGCTTATATCCCAGGGGGATAGATACGCGGTATTTT. This translates into CASSLYPRGIDTRYF.

With respect to this clonotype: Its ends do not fully match the called genes, so a read error is possible. The V call is TRBV20-1, the J call TRBJ2-2; TRBD2 agrees at 7 bases. The CDR3 totals 15 residues. From germline, CDR1 is DFQATT and CDR2 SNEGSKA (reference sequence). CDR3 amino acids: CNATTGTTLGGKLFF. For the CDR3, the DNA is TGCAATGCCACAACCGGGACTACCCTTGGCGGGAAGCTGTTTTTT.

The rearrangement uses TRBV5-1 and TRBJ2-3; 9 bases align to TRBD2. Germline CDR1 reads SGHRS; CDR2 reads YFSETQ. V lost 0 bases, J lost 4 bases, and 6 bases stayed unmatched. The CDR3 is made up of 16 amino acids. Here the CDR3 DNA reads TGCGCCAGCAGCTTGGGAGTAGCGGGGGCCCCAGATACGCAGTATTTT. Translation: CASSLGVAGAPDTQYF.